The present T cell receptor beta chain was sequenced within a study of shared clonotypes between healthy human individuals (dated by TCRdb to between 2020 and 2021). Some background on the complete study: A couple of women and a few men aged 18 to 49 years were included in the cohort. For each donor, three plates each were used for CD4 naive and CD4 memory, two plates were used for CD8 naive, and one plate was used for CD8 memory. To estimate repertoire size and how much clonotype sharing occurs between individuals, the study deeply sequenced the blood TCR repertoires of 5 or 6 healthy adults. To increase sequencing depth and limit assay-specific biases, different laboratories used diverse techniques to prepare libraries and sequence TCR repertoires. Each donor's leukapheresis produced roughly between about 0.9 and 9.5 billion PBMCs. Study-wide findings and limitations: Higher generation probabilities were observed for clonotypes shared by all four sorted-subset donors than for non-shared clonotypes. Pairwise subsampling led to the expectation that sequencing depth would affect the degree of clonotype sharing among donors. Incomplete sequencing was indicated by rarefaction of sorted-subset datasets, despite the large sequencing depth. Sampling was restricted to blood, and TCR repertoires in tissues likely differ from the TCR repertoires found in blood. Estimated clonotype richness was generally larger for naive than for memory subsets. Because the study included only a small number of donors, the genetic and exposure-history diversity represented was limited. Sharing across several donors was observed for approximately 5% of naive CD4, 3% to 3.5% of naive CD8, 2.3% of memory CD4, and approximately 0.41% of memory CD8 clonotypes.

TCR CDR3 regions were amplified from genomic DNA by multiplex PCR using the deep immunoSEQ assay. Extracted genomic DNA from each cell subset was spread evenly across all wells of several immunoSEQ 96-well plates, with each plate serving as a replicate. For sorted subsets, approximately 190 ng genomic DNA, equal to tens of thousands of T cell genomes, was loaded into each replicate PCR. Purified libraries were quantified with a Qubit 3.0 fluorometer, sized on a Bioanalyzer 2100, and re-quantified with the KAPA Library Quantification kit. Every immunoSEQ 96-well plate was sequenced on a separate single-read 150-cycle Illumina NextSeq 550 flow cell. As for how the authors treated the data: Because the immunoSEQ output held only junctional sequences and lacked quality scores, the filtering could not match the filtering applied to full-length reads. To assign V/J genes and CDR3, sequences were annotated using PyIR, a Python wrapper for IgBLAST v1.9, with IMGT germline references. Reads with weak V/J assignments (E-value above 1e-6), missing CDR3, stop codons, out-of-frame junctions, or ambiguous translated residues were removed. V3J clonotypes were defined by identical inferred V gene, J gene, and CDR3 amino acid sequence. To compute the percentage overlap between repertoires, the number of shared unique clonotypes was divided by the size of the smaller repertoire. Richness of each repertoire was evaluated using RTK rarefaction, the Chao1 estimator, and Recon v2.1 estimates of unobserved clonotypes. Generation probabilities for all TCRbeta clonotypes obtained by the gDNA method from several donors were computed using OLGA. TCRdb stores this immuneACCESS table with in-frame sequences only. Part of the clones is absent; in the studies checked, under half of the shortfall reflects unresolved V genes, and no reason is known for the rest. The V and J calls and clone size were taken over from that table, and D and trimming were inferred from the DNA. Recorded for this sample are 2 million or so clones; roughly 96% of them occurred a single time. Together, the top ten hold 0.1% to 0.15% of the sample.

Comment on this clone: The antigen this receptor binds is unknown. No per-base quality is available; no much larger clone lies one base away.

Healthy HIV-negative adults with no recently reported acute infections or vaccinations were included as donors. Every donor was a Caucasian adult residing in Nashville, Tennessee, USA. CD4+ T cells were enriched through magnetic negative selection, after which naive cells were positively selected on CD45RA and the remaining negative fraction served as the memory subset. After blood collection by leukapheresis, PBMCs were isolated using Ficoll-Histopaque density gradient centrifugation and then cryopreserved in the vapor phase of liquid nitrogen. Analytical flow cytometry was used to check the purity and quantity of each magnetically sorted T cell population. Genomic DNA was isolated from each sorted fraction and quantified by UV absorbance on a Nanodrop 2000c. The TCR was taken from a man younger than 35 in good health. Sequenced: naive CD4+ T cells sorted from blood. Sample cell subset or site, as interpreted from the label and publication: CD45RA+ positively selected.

The CDR3 region has the sequence CASRLRTPNTGELFF. The DNA is as follows: TGTGCCAGCAGACTTCGTACTCCGAACACCGGGGAGCTGTTTTTT. Here the chain combines TRBV27 and TRBJ2-2; the D gene lacks a confident call. From its cysteine to its phenylalanine, the CDR3 spans 15 amino acids. Only the CDR3 portion is preserved as DNA: 45 bases, with reading frame beginning at the first base. The germline V gene (reference sequence) provides CDR1 MNHEY and CDR2 SMNVEV. V was cut back by 6 bases and J by 0 bases, leaving a gap of 11 bases between them.